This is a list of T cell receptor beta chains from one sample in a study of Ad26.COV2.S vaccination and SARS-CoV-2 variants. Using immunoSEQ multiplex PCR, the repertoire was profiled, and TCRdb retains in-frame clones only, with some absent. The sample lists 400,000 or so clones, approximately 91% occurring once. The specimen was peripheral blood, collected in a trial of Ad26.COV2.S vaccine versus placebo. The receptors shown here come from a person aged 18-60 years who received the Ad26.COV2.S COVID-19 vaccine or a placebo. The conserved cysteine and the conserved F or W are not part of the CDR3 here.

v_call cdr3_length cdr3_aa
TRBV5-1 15 ASSLNPAAATNEKLF
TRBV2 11 ASSEARRAGYT
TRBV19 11 ASSKDGTDTQY
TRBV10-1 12 ASSESITGESKF
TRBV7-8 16 ASSLGLAGGLGTDTQY
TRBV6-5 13 ASKVPGLDGNTIY
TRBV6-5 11 ASSPNFSGTQY
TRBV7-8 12 ASSIWPGNTEAF
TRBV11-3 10 ANSEPGQEAF
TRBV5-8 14 ASSSGQGYSGNTIY
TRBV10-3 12 ASHQPSGPDTQY
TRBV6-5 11 ASSLGQTYEQY
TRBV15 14 ATSIKTRAGTDTQY
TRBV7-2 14 ASSLRWGGAKDEQY
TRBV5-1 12 ASSSAGQSYEQY
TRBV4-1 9 ASSQRQIQY
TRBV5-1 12 ASSLGDSSYEQY
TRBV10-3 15 AISQTVMGGTNEKLF
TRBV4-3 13 ASSQEIGGAGELF
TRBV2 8 ASSLGEAF
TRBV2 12 ASSRGVSTDTQY
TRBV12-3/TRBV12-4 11 ASRQTRTDTQY
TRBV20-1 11 SASEAFQETQY
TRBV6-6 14 ASSPNREGLNYGYT
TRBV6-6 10 ASSYVGDTQY
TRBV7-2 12 ASSPRTGRTEAF
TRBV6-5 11 ASSDREVNTIY
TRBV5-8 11 ASSLTPNTEAF
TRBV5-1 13 ASSQGTGASYGYT
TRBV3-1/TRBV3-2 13 ASSQVTGYADTQY
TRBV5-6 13 ASSMGQVLSEKLF
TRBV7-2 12 ASSLDRAAGELF
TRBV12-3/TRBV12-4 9 ASSLEGDQF